The rows below give T cell receptor beta chains drawn from one sample of a study of regulatory dendritic cells for organ transplantation. Method: immunoSEQ multiplex PCR; TCRdb's copy keeps in-frame clones and lacks some. This table has 15,000 to 20,000 clones, less than 80% appearing once. No antigen is known for these receptors. The sequenced sample consisted of memory CD4+ T cells from blood cultured with regulatory dendritic cells. These receptors all stem from a human donor in good health. The CDR3 runs from the conserved cysteine through the conserved F or W. Each record gives: J gene, V gene, clone size, D gene, CDR3 DNA, CDR3 protein. A D gene is named only where the DNA matches it firmly. Size is stated for part of the rows, as once, few or many counts, or as a class when the clone is expanded.

J gene: TRBJ1-1; V gene: TRBV27; clone size: few; D gene: .; CDR3 DNA: TGTGCCAGCAGGACGGGCCTAGGAAGCACTGAAGCTTTCTTT; CDR3 protein: CASRTGLGSTEAFF
J gene: TRBJ1-1; V gene: TRBV18; clone size: .; D gene: .; CDR3 DNA: TGTGCCAGCTCACCTCCCCAAGGGAGCGTCCGACGAGGTTTCTTT; CDR3 protein: CASSPPQGSVRRGFF
J gene: TRBJ2-3; V gene: TRBV7-6; clone size: .; D gene: TRBD2; CDR3 DNA: TGTGCCAGCAGCCTGAGGACTAGCGACCCCACAGATACGCAGTATTTT; CDR3 protein: CASSLRTSDPTDTQYF
J gene: TRBJ2-7; V gene: TRBV5-6; clone size: .; D gene: TRBD1; CDR3 DNA: TGTGCCAGCAGCTTGCCGGGACAGGCCTTCTACGAGCAGTACTTC; CDR3 protein: CASSLPGQAFYEQYF
J gene: TRBJ1-3; V gene: TRBV30; clone size: .; D gene: .; CDR3 DNA: TGTGCCTGGAGTGTAAGGGGAGGGATTGGAAACACCATATATTTT; CDR3 protein: CAWSVRGGIGNTIYF
J gene: TRBJ1-5; V gene: TRBV6-5; clone size: .; D gene: .; CDR3 DNA: TGTGCCAGCAGGAACCGGGACTGGGATGATCAGCCCCAGCATTTT; CDR3 protein: CASRNRDWDDQPQHF
J gene: TRBJ2-4; V gene: TRBV11-1; clone size: few; D gene: .; CDR3 DNA: TGTGCCAGCAGCTCAAAAAACATTCAGTACTTC; CDR3 protein: CASSSKNIQYF
J gene: TRBJ2-3; V gene: TRBV2; clone size: .; D gene: .; CDR3 DNA: TGTGCCAGCAGCCAAAACAGGGTAGACGCGCAGTATTTT; CDR3 protein: CASSQNRVDAQYF
J gene: TRBJ2-2; V gene: TRBV6-5; clone size: .; D gene: TRBD1; CDR3 DNA: TGTGCCAGCAAGCATCGACAGGGTTCCACCGGGGAGCTGTTTTTT; CDR3 protein: CASKHRQGSTGELFF
J gene: TRBJ2-3; V gene: TRBV7-9; clone size: .; D gene: TRBD2; CDR3 DNA: TGTGCCAGCAGCTCCAGGACTAGCTCAGATACGCAGTATTTT; CDR3 protein: CASSSRTSSDTQYF
J gene: TRBJ2-7; V gene: TRBV5-1; clone size: .; D gene: TRBD1; CDR3 DNA: TGCGCCAGCCGCCCTCAGGGGGCCGCGTACGAGCAGTACTTC; CDR3 protein: CASRPQGAAYEQYF
J gene: TRBJ1-2; V gene: TRBV7-2; clone size: .; D gene: .; CDR3 DNA: TGTGCCAGCAGCTTAGCAAGGTGGGGCGGGAGGGCCCAAGCTAACTATGGCTACACCTTC; CDR3 protein: CASSLARWGGRAQANYGYTF
J gene: TRBJ1-3; V gene: TRBV9; clone size: few; D gene: TRBD1; CDR3 DNA: TGTGCCAGCAGCGTAACCGCAGGGGGCTCTGGAAACACCATATATTTT; CDR3 protein: CASSVTAGGSGNTIYF
J gene: TRBJ2-2; V gene: TRBV5-4; clone size: few; D gene: .; CDR3 DNA: TGTGCCAGCAGGGTCAAGTCCAAACCCGGGGAGCTGTTTTTT; CDR3 protein: CASRVKSKPGELFF
J gene: TRBJ2-1; V gene: TRBV19; clone size: .; D gene: TRBD2; CDR3 DNA: TGTGCCAGTAGTCCCGGGACTAGCGGCCCCTACAATGAGCAGTTCTTC; CDR3 protein: CASSPGTSGPYNEQFF
J gene: TRBJ2-3; V gene: TRBV2; clone size: .; D gene: .; CDR3 DNA: TGTGCCAGCATGGATCCGGGGCCCCCTAGGCTCACAGATACGCAGTATTTT; CDR3 protein: CASMDPGPPRLTDTQYF
J gene: TRBJ2-1; V gene: TRBV27; clone size: few; D gene: .; CDR3 DNA: TGTGCCAGCAGTTTTGGCTACAGCTACAATGAGCAGTTCTTC; CDR3 protein: CASSFGYSYNEQFF
J gene: TRBJ1-1; V gene: TRBV7-9; clone size: .; D gene: .; CDR3 DNA: TGTGCCAGCAGCTTGGCGGGGGACACTGAAGCTTTCTTT; CDR3 protein: CASSLAGDTEAFF
J gene: TRBJ1-3; V gene: TRBV9; clone size: .; D gene: .; CDR3 DNA: TGTGCCAGCAGCGTATTAGACACACCGCAAAACACCATATATTTT; CDR3 protein: CASSVLDTPQNTIYF
J gene: TRBJ2-1; V gene: TRBV6-1; clone size: .; D gene: .; CDR3 DNA: TGTGCCAGCAAACTCATACTAGGGAACAGGGAGCAGTTCTTC; CDR3 protein: CASKLILGNREQFF
J gene: TRBJ2-2; V gene: TRBV6-5; clone size: .; D gene: TRBD2; CDR3 DNA: TGTGCCACCCGTCTAGCGGGAGGGTACACCGGGGAGCTGTTTTTT; CDR3 protein: CATRLAGGYTGELFF
J gene: TRBJ1-6; V gene: TRBV10-3; clone size: .; D gene: .; CDR3 DNA: TGTGCCATCAGTGAGTCGGGAAGGACTAATTCACCCCTCCACTTT; CDR3 protein: CAISESGRTNSPLHF
J gene: TRBJ1-1; V gene: TRBV5-4; clone size: .; D gene: TRBD1; CDR3 DNA: TGTGCCAGTTCCAGGGGGCGTGGAACTGAAGCTTTCTTT; CDR3 protein: CASSRGRGTEAFF
J gene: TRBJ1-5; V gene: TRBV19; clone size: .; D gene: .; CDR3 DNA: TGTGCCAGTAGCCCCTATAATCAGCCCCAGCATTTT; CDR3 protein: CASSPYNQPQHF
J gene: TRBJ1-2; V gene: TRBV9; clone size: .; D gene: .; CDR3 DNA: TGTGCCAGCAGCGTAACCTCCGGGCGACAGTATGGCTACACCTTC; CDR3 protein: CASSVTSGRQYGYTF
J gene: TRBJ2-2; V gene: TRBV11-2; clone size: .; D gene: .; CDR3 DNA: TGTGCCAGCAGCTTTGTCGTCCGAACCGGGGAGCTGTTTTTT; CDR3 protein: CASSFVVRTGELFF
J gene: TRBJ2-5; V gene: TRBV2; clone size: .; D gene: .; CDR3 DNA: TGTGCCAGCGGAGCCAGCCGGGAGACCCAGTACTTC; CDR3 protein: CASGASRETQYF
J gene: TRBJ2-1; V gene: TRBV4-3; clone size: .; D gene: .; CDR3 DNA: TGCGCCAGCAGCCCTCGAACGGGGGAGCCAAATGAGCAGTTCTTC; CDR3 protein: CASSPRTGEPNEQFF
J gene: TRBJ1-5; V gene: TRBV6-4; clone size: .; D gene: .; CDR3 DNA: TGTGCCAGCAGGTCCTACGCAGGGGCCGGTCAGCCCCAGCATTTT; CDR3 protein: CASRSYAGAGQPQHF
J gene: TRBJ2-1; V gene: TRBV7-6; clone size: .; D gene: TRBD2; CDR3 DNA: TGTGCCAGCAGCGAGCCTAGCGGGGGGGCCGGTGAGCAGTTCTTC; CDR3 protein: CASSEPSGGAGEQFF
J gene: TRBJ2-2; V gene: TRBV13; clone size: .; D gene: TRBD2; CDR3 DNA: TGTGCCAGCAGCCGGGGACTAGCGGGGGGGCCTGGGTCCGGGGAGCTGTTTTTT; CDR3 protein: CASSRGLAGGPGSGELFF
J gene: TRBJ2-2; V gene: TRBV19; clone size: .; D gene: .; CDR3 DNA: TGTGCCAGTAGTATCGGGGGCAACACCGGGGAGCTGTTTTTT; CDR3 protein: CASSIGGNTGELFF
J gene: TRBJ2-7; V gene: TRBV28; clone size: .; D gene: .; CDR3 DNA: TGTGCCAGCAGTTTACTCGGGGGATCCTACGAGCAGTACTTC; CDR3 protein: CASSLLGGSYEQYF
J gene: TRBJ2-7; V gene: TRBV11-2; clone size: .; D gene: .; CDR3 DNA: TGTGCCAGCAGCTCCTCCGATCGGGACCACGAGCAGTACTTC; CDR3 protein: CASSSSDRDHEQYF
J gene: TRBJ2-5; V gene: TRBV7-2; clone size: .; D gene: TRBD2; CDR3 DNA: TGTGCCAGCAGCAGTTTCTCTAGCGGGGGGGGTAAACAAGAGACCCAGTACTTC; CDR3 protein: CASSSFSSGGGKQETQYF
J gene: TRBJ2-7; V gene: TRBV7-9; clone size: .; D gene: TRBD2; CDR3 DNA: TGTGCCAGCACCTCGTATAGCGGGAGACACGAGCAGTACTTC; CDR3 protein: CASTSYSGRHEQYF
J gene: TRBJ2-1; V gene: TRBV2; clone size: few; D gene: .; CDR3 DNA: TGTGCCAGCACCCCCGGACTGTACAATGAGCAGTTCTTC; CDR3 protein: CASTPGLYNEQFF
J gene: TRBJ2-1; V gene: TRBV11-2; clone size: .; D gene: .; CDR3 DNA: TGTGCCAGCGGGTCAAGCCGCTCCTACAATGAGCAGTTCTTC; CDR3 protein: CASGSSRSYNEQFF
J gene: TRBJ2-1; V gene: TRBV7-3; clone size: .; D gene: TRBD2; CDR3 DNA: TGTGCCAGCAGCCCCCGAGCGGGGACCTCCTACAATGAGCAGTTCTTC; CDR3 protein: CASSPRAGTSYNEQFF
J gene: TRBJ1-4; V gene: TRBV29-1; clone size: .; D gene: .; CDR3 DNA: TGCAGCGTTGCCCCGGGACCAGGGGAAAAACTGTTTTTT; CDR3 protein: CSVAPGPGEKLFF
J gene: TRBJ1-1; V gene: TRBV28; clone size: .; D gene: TRBD1; CDR3 DNA: TGTGCCACCAACAGGGGAGAGAGCACTGAAGCTTTCTTT; CDR3 protein: CATNRGESTEAFF
J gene: TRBJ1-3; V gene: TRBV7-9; clone size: .; D gene: .; CDR3 DNA: TGTGCCAGCAGCTTAAACGGAAACACCATATATTTT; CDR3 protein: CASSLNGNTIYF
J gene: TRBJ2-1; V gene: TRBV11-2; clone size: .; D gene: .; CDR3 DNA: TGTGCCAGCAGCTCTCCACCGGAGAACAATGAGCAGTTCTTC; CDR3 protein: CASSSPPENNEQFF
J gene: TRBJ2-3; V gene: TRBV10-3; clone size: few; D gene: TRBD2; CDR3 DNA: TGTGCCATCAGTGAGCCGGGAGGCCGGATAGATACGCAGTATTTT; CDR3 protein: CAISEPGGRIDTQYF
J gene: TRBJ2-7; V gene: TRBV7-2; clone size: .; D gene: TRBD2; CDR3 DNA: TGTGCCAGCAGCCGAACCCCCACTAGCGGGAAAACCTACGAGCAGTACTTC; CDR3 protein: CASSRTPTSGKTYEQYF